The next 19 T cell receptor beta chains were all read from a single sample in a study of control samples from healthy donors and cancer patients. This table comes from immunoSEQ multiplex PCR, and its TCRdb copy is limited to in-frame clones, with some not included. The sample includes some 150,000 clones, around 90% of them seen just once. The sequenced material came from blood. These receptors all come from a man aged 25 to 40 in good health.

V usage is TRBV7-8 and J usage is TRBJ2-1, with 11 positions matching TRBD1. Per the germline V gene, CDR1 is SGHVS and CDR2 is FQNEAQ. The CDR3 totals 17 residues. V trimming: 5 bases; J trimming: 4 bases; junction bases outside the gene matches: 10. CDR3 amino acids: CASSGRTGGRTYNEQFF. The CDR3, as DNA: TGTGCCAGCAGCGGCCGGACAGGGGGCAGGACATACAATGAGCAGTTCTTC.

This clone was observed a single time. The V gene is TRBV10-3, the J gene TRBJ1-6, with TRBD1 identical over 9 bases. The CDR3 sequence is 15 residues long. With 6 bases clipped from V and 11 bases from J, the junction kept 11 bases outside the gene matches. Germline CDR1 and CDR2: ENHRY and SYGVKD. The CDR3, as DNA: TGTGCCATCAGGGATGACAGGGGGATCGGGACACCCCTCCACTTT. Translating it yields CAIRDDRGIGTPLHF.

The V gene is TRBV7-9, the J gene TRBJ1-1, with D tentatively TRBD1 (6 bases). The CDR3 is 17 residues long. CDR1 and CDR2 from the germline V gene are SEHNR and FQNEAQ (reference sequence). V was trimmed by 4 bases and J by 1 base, leaving 19 bases between them. The CDR3 region has the DNA TGTGCCAGCAGCTCCCCCGGGGGGGCGTCGGGGAACACTGAAGCTTTCTTT. This sequence encodes CASSSPGGASGNTEAFF.

The gene calls are TRBV7-9 and TRBJ1-4, with D tentatively TRBD1 (6 bases). The CDR3 is 16 residues long. V was shortened by 5 bases and J by 4 bases, with 17 bases between the two germline ends. Germline V CDR1 and CDR2: SEHNR, FQNEAQ (reference sequence). CDR3 in amino acids: CASSASQGSDNEKLFF. The DNA for the CDR3 is TGTGCCAGCAGCGCGTCACAGGGTTCCGATAATGAAAAACTGTTTTTT.

The chain employs TRBV29-1 and TRBJ2-5; perhaps D is TRBD1 or TRBD2 (5 bases each). The CDR3 spans 11 residues. V lost 0 bases and J lost 7, with 6 bases in between. Looked up from germline, CDR1 is SQVTM and CDR2 is ANQGSEA. The CDR3 region has the DNA TGCAGCGTTGAAGATGGGGGGACCCAGTACTTC. Amino acid sequence: CSVEDGGTQYF.

This chain links TRBV6-6 with TRBJ2-3; 10 bases fit TRBD2. This CDR3 has 14 amino acids. Germline trimming cut 6 bases from V and 3 bases from J; bases unmatched to any gene: 3. Germline CDR1 is MNHNY and CDR2 is SVGAGI (reference sequence). The CDR3 here is CASSLSGGTDTQYF. The CDR3 DNA sequence: TGTGCCAGCAGCCTTAGCGGGGGGACAGATACGCAGTATTTT.

In its sample, this clone was seen once. J is TRBJ1-2 and V is TRBV15; TRBD1 matches at 7 bases. This CDR3 region has 16 residues. The J segment lost 0 bases and the V segment lost 4 bases, leaving 8 bases of the junction unmatched. CDR1 and CDR2 (germline): LNHNV, YYDKDF (reference sequence). DNA for the CDR3: TGTGCCACCAGCACTACCTCGACAGGGCCTAACTATGGCTACACCTTC. Encoded protein: CATSTTSTGPNYGYTF.

V gene TRBV15 combines with J gene TRBJ1-2; tentative D call: TRBD1 (5 bases). Germline V gives CDR1 LNHNV, CDR2 YYDKDF (reference sequence). The V end was cut by 1 base, the J end by 4 bases, with 10 bases between. This CDR3 contains 14 residues. The CDR3 reads CATSRGGDSYGYTF. The CDR3 DNA reads as TGTGCCACCAGCAGAGGAGGGGATTCCTATGGCTACACCTTC.

This clone was seen more than once but under ten times. The chain couples TRBV5-1 to TRBJ2-2; 11 bases map to TRBD2. V shed 4 bases and J 2 bases; nucleotides not matched to a gene: 10. There are 18 residues in the CDR3. Looked up from germline, CDR1 is SGHRS and CDR2 is YFSETQ. CDR3 loop: CASSPGRLAGPNTGELFF. In DNA, the CDR3 is TGCGCCAGCAGCCCGGGGAGACTAGCGGGGCCCAACACCGGGGAGCTGTTTTTT.

This chain connects TRBV9 to TRBJ1-2; 8 bases fit TRBD1. This CDR3 has 14 residues. V shed 3 bases and J 6 bases; nucleotides not matched to a gene: 7. Germline loops: CDR1 SGDLS, CDR2 YYNGEE. CDR3: CASSERTGKDGYTF. The CDR3 region has the DNA TGTGCCAGCAGCGAAAGGACAGGGAAGGATGGCTACACCTTC.

This chain joins TRBV15 and TRBJ2-7, with a tentative D call TRBD1 (5 bases). Germline V gene sequence: CDR1 LNHNV, CDR2 YYDKDF (reference sequence). V was cut by 0 bases and J by 0 bases, with 9 bases left in between. This CDR3 is 15 amino acids long. The DNA for the CDR3 is TGTGCCACCAGCAGAGATCGACAGCCCTCCTACGAGCAGTACTTC. Protein: CATSRDRQPSYEQYF.

The rearrangement joins TRBV27 to TRBJ1-2; 9 nucleotides agree with TRBD1. Germline assignment: CDR1 MNHEY and CDR2 SMNVEV (reference sequence). This CDR3 has 14 amino acids. V gave up 4 bases and J gave up 7 bases; unmatched junction bases: 7. CDR3 loop: CASSSPGQGSGYTF. Here the CDR3 DNA reads TGTGCCAGCAGTTCCCCGGGACAGGGCTCTGGCTACACCTTC.

This clone has a single count. This sequence joins TRBV19 and TRBJ1-1, with a weak D call TRBD1 (5 bases). CDR1 is LNHDA and CDR2 is SQIVND in the germline V gene (reference sequence). The V and J ends lost 6 bases and 0 bases respectively, with 11 bases between them. The CDR3 consists of 14 residues. The CDR3 region is CASSEQALNTEAFF. The DNA of the CDR3 is TGTGCCAGTAGCGAACAGGCATTGAACACTGAAGCTTTCTTT.

About this clone itself: The sample carries other DNA sequences with the same CDR3. V gene TRBV7-9 combines with J gene TRBJ2-2; D unclear. Trimming pared 1 base from V and 4 bases from J, leaving 7 bases between. Germline V gene lookup returns CDR1 SEHNR and CDR2 FQNEAQ (reference sequence). This CDR3 contains 14 residues. In DNA form, the CDR3 reads TGTGCCAGCAGCTTAGGTGGAAGCACCGGGGAGCTGTTTTTT. Encoded protein: CASSLGGSTGELFF.

The V and J genes are TRBV2 and TRBJ1-5, with D possibly matching TRBD1 (6 bases). CDR1 and CDR2 from the germline V gene are SNHLY and FYNNEI. Deletions cut 6 bases from V and 7 bases from J, with 13 bases between. This CDR3 comprises 13 residues. The CDR3 protein is CASSKGGGQPQHF. In nucleotides, the CDR3 is TGTGCCAGCAGCAAGGGGGGGGGACAGCCCCAGCATTTT.

The rearrangement uses TRBV5-4 and TRBJ1-1; D is perhaps TRBD1 (5 bases). Per the germline V gene, CDR1 is SGHNT and CDR2 is YYREEE (reference sequence). CDR3 size: 17 residues. V shed 2 bases and J shed 4 bases, with 21 bases lying between them. Here the CDR3 reads CASSFKTGTDLSTEAFF. In DNA, the CDR3 is TGTGCCAGCAGCTTTAAAACCGGGACGGACCTTTCCACTGAAGCTTTCTTT. Complete variable domain (other parts from reference TRBV5-4 and TRBJ1-1): ETGVTQSPTHLIKTRGQQVTLRCSSQSGHNTVSWYQQALGQGPQFIFQYYREEENGRGNFPPRFSGLQFPNYSSELNVNALELDDSALYLCASSFKTGTDLSTEAFFGQGTRLTVV.

V and J are TRBV7-2 and TRBJ1-2; TRBD1 matches at 7 bases. V was pared by 2 bases and J by 4 bases, with 7 bases of the junction left unmatched. Per the germline V gene, CDR1 is SGHTA and CDR2 is FQGNSA. This CDR3 is built from 15 residues. This chain's CDR3 is CASSLKGAHAYGYTF. As DNA, the CDR3 is TGTGCCAGCAGCTTAAAGGGGGCCCACGCCTATGGCTACACCTTC.

V and J are TRBV2 and TRBJ2-1, with 7 positions matching TRBD1. CDR1 SNHLY and CDR2 FYNNEI come from the germline V gene. Trimming removed 2 bases from V and 9 bases from J; junction bases left unmatched: 10. The CDR3 length is 15 residues. Written as DNA, the CDR3 is TGTGCCAGCAGTGAATCCCAGGGGGATAAAAGTGAGCAGTTCTTC. Protein product: CASSESQGDKSEQFF.

The J gene is TRBJ2-7, the V gene TRBV6-1, with 11 bases fitting TRBD1. The germline CDR1 and CDR2 sequences are MNHNS and SASEGT. After removal of 2 bases from V and 6 bases from J, the junction contained 6 bases not matched to a gene. This CDR3 is 15 amino acids long. The CDR3 here is CASSEFWTGGFEQYF. CDR3 DNA sequence: TGTGCCAGCAGTGAATTTTGGACAGGGGGCTTCGAGCAGTACTTC.